This record covers a single TCR beta chain. The germline gene is not matched at one end of the junction; a read error may be the cause. This specimen belongs to a study of blood T cell repertoires in COVID-19. In the study overall: The United States, Italy and Spain provided the acute and convalescent COVID-19 samples. Sample material is recorded as cDNA or gDNA derived from T cells, B-cell-depleted T cells, or PBMCs.

In the source study's methods: Reference gene primer amplification gave nucleated cell count estimates. Here immunoSEQ multiplex PCR was the method, and the copy in TCRdb shows in-frame clones only, minus some. Clonal size and the V and J genes are those of that table, whereas D and trimming came from the DNA. This table has roughly 170,000 clones, 70% to 85% appearing once. This CDR3 has 13 residues. Germline V lookup: CDR1 MNHEY, CDR2 SVGAGI. In Cohort 3, a recovered donor had either two negative PCRs, clearance, or symptom resolution. The receptor was isolated from a man between 50 and 59 years old who had recovered from COVID-19. The chain employs TRBV6-5 and TRBJ2-3; 7 bases match TRBD1. Sequenced material: PBMCs or T cells enriched from blood (not recorded which). The CDR3 loop reads CAGRQGSTDTQYF. Written as DNA, the CDR3 is TGTGCCGGCAGACAGGGAAGCACAGATACGCAGTATTTT.